Following are 31 T cell receptor beta chains from one sample sequenced in a study of early T cells in non-severe SARS-CoV-2 infection. TCRdb recomputed calls from the 5' RACE reads with MiXCR, one row per CDR3 protein. Of about 79,000 distinct CDR3 sequences detected, about 11% appear once; the ten largest clones hold around 4.7%. The sequenced sample consisted of whole blood. Every receptor here comes from an adult who was a healthcare worker with PCR-confirmed SARS-CoV-2 infection or an uninfected control (not recorded which).

The sample holds many counts of this clonotype. V and J are TRBV5-1 and TRBJ2-1, with D tentatively TRBD1 (6 bases). This CDR3 spans 15 amino acids. Germline CDR1 SGHRS, CDR2 YFSETQ. Trimming left V 2 bases short and J 3 bases short, with 12 bases between. The CDR3 region is CASSFRQEYYNEQFF. The CDR3 nucleotides are TGCGCCAGCAGCTTTCGACAGGAGTACTACAATGAGCAGTTCTTC.

The CDR3 is CASSISVWADTQYF. CDR3 bases: TGTGCCAGTAGTATTTCCGTTTGGGCAGATACGCAGTATTTT. This chain links TRBV19 with TRBJ2-3; D gene unclear. This CDR3 region has 14 residues. The V end was cut by 3 bases, the J end by 4 bases, with 11 bases between. Germline assignment: CDR1 LNHDA and CDR2 SQIVND (reference sequence).

This clonotype showed up just a few times. V usage is TRBV9 and J usage is TRBJ2-5, with a possible D match to TRBD1 (5 bases). Germline loops: CDR1 SGDLS, CDR2 YYNGEE. There are 14 residues in the CDR3. Trimming took 0 bases from V and 2 from J, leaving 8 bases between them. DNA for the CDR3: TGTGCCAGCAGCGTAGCTGCAGGGCAAGAGACCCAGTACTTC. Its protein is CASSVAAGQETQYF.

This clonotype was observed a handful of times. V gene TRBV29-1 combines with J gene TRBJ1-1; TRBD1 agrees at 7 bases. Germline V gene sequence: CDR1 SQVTM, CDR2 ANQGSEA. The junction had 6 bases not matched to a gene; V was cut back by 7 bases and J by 7 bases. The CDR3 has 11 residues. For the CDR3, the DNA is TGCAGCGCTGCGGGACAGTTTGAAGCTTTCTTT. It yields the protein CSAAGQFEAFF. Complete variable domain (other parts from reference TRBV29-1 and TRBJ1-1): SAVISQKPSRDICQRGTSLTIQCQVDSQVTMMFWYRQQPGQSLTLIATANQGSEATYESGFVIDKFPISRPNLTFSTLTVSNMSPEDSSIYLCSAAGQFEAFFGQGTRLTVV.

The CDR3, as DNA: TGTGCCAGCAGTCCGACCGGGATTCGCCCCGGGGAGCTGTTTTTT. Its protein is CASSPTGIRPGELFF. The chain joins TRBV6-2 or TRBV6-3 to TRBJ2-2, with D perhaps matching TRBD2 (5 bases). The germline V gene has CDR1 MNHEY and CDR2 SVGEGT. V lost 5 bases to trimming and J lost 6 bases, with 16 bases between them. The CDR3 has 15 residues.

In its sample, this clonotype was seen many times. The rearrangement links TRBV7-2 to TRBJ2-3; 8 bases match TRBD2. Germline V gene lookup returns CDR1 SGHTA and CDR2 FQGNSA. The junction had 4 bases not matched to a gene; V was cut back by 1 base and J by 1 base. This CDR3 is 16 amino acids long. CDR3 DNA: TGTGCCAGCAGCTTAGTGGCGCGGGGGGGCACAGATACGCAGTATTTT. Its translation: CASSLVARGGTDTQYF.

The rearrangement links TRBV4-1 to TRBJ1-2; 12 bases map to TRBD1. The CDR3 has 16 residues. CDR1 MGHRA and CDR2 YSYEKL come from the germline V gene. The V segment lost 1 base and the J segment 8 bases; nucleotides outside the gene matches: 8. CDR3 residues: CASSQAWGQGAQGYTF. The CDR3 DNA reads TGCGCCAGCAGCCAAGCGTGGGGACAGGGGGCACAAGGCTACACCTTC.

This clonotype was detected ten times or more. The V call is TRBV12-3 or TRBV12-4, the J call TRBJ2-7; TRBD1 aligns across 7 bases. Unmatched junction bases numbered 8, after V lost 6 bases and J lost 0 bases. This CDR3 region has 15 residues. The CDR3 coding sequence is TGTGCCAGCAGCCCGGGACAGTTAAGCTCCTACGAGCAGTACTTC. Translating gives CASSPGQLSSYEQYF.

The rearrangement links TRBV20-1 to TRBJ2-7, with a possible D match to TRBD1 (5 bases). Trimming removed 3 bases from V and 5 bases from J, with 14 bases in between. Per the germline V gene, CDR1 is DFQATT and CDR2 is SNEGSKA (reference sequence). The CDR3 is 13 residues long. The DNA for the CDR3 is TGCAGTGCTAGTTACACAGGAGCTCACGAGCAGTACTTC. This encodes CSASYTGAHEQYF.

This clonotype was counted many times. The genes are TRBV7-9 and TRBJ1-2; TRBD1 aligns across 7 bases. The CDR3 is 13 amino acids. CDR1 and CDR2 (germline): SEHNR, FQNEAQ (reference sequence). V shed 3 bases, J shed 4 bases, and the junction held 2 bases outside the gene matches. CDR3 in amino acids: CASSFPGGYGYTF. CDR3 DNA sequence: TGTGCCAGCAGCTTCCCAGGGGGCTATGGCTACACCTTC.

This clonotype occurred a few times. One junction end does not reproduce the germline sequence, and a read error may be involved. This rearrangement joins TRBV10-3 to TRBJ2-1; TRBD1 might be the D (5 bases). CDR1 and CDR2 from the germline V gene are ENHRY and SYGVKD. The CDR3 sequence is 12 residues long. The CDR3 spells CAISDHQGLLVF. CDR3 sequence (DNA): TGTGCCATCAGTGACCACCAGGGCCTTCTAGTCTTC.

This clonotype was counted many times. The chain employs TRBV30 and TRBJ2-6, with a weak D call TRBD1 (5 bases). Germline CDR1 GTSNPN, CDR2 SVGIG (reference sequence). The germline V and J ends were trimmed by 3 bases and 0 bases, with 9 bases remaining between them. The CDR3 totals 15 residues. The CDR3 is CAWRGRGSGANVLTF. The CDR3 coding sequence is TGTGCCTGGAGAGGAAGGGGCTCTGGGGCCAACGTCCTGACTTTC.

This clonotype was detected a few times. V and J are TRBV19 and TRBJ2-5, with 8 bases matching TRBD2. With V trimmed by 4 bases and J by 2 bases, 15 bases remained unmatched. CDR3 length: 18 residues. The germline gives CDR1 LNHDA, CDR2 SQIVND (reference sequence). CDR3 coding DNA: TGTGCCAGTAGTAGACATGTTATCGGCGGGGGGAGACAAGAGACCCAGTACTTC. The encoded protein is CASSRHVIGGGRQETQYF.

This clonotype was detected many times. The DNA for the CDR3 is TGTGCCAGCAGTTCCCGGGGTCTCTCTGGGGCCAACGTCCTGACTTTC. This encodes CASSSRGLSGANVLTF. This rearrangement joins TRBV6-2 or TRBV6-3 to TRBJ2-6, with TRBD2 as a possible D gene (5 bases). Deletions cut 4 bases from V and 0 bases from J, with 10 bases between. This CDR3 is 16 amino acids long. Germline CDR1 and CDR2: MNHEY and SVGEGT.

The chain links TRBV2 to TRBJ1-2, with TRBD1 matching over 11 bases. The CDR3 length is 15 residues. CDR1 SNHLY and CDR2 FYNNEI come from the germline V gene. V was clipped by 5 bases and J by 4 bases; unmatched bases: 6. DNA of the CDR3: TGTGCCAGCAGTACCAAGGACAGGGGGCCCTATGGCTACACCTTC. As protein: CASSTKDRGPYGYTF.

This clonotype was counted at least ten times. The chain uses TRBV20-1 and TRBJ1-1; 7 bases are shared with TRBD1. CDR3 length: 14 amino acids. The trim removed 6 bases at V and 1 base at J, leaving 8 bases unmatched. Germline CDR1 and CDR2: DFQATT and SNEGSKA (reference sequence). For the CDR3, the DNA is TGCAGTGCGGGGCTGACAGGGTGGAACACTGAAGCTTTCTTT. Translated: CSAGLTGWNTEAFF.

This clonotype was seen many times. The chain couples TRBV27 to TRBJ2-4, with TRBD1 as a possible D gene (5 bases). V was pared by 4 bases and J by 0 bases, with 7 bases between. Germline assignment: CDR1 MNHEY and CDR2 SMNVEV (reference sequence). The CDR3 runs 14 residues. CDR3 loop: CASSSGIAKNIQYF. In DNA, the CDR3 is TGTGCCAGCAGTTCAGGGATAGCCAAAAACATTCAGTACTTC.

This clonotype is a singleton in its sample. The rearrangement uses TRBV20-1 and TRBJ2-7; D gene uncertain. CDR1 and CDR2 from the germline V gene are DFQATT and SNEGSKA (reference sequence). This CDR3 contains 15 residues. V was clipped by 3 bases and J by 2 bases, with 17 bases between them. The CDR3 region is CSASSLLEEAYEQYF. CDR3 nucleotide sequence: TGCAGTGCTAGCAGCTTGCTTGAGGAAGCCTACGAGCAGTACTTC.

The rearrangement joins TRBV7-9 to TRBJ2-7; maybe TRBD1 (5 bases). The CDR3 covers 14 residues. Germline CDR1 reads SEHNR; CDR2 reads FQNEAQ (reference sequence). Trimming removed 4 bases at V and 0 bases at J, with 10 bases between. CDR3 protein: CASSSQAYSYEQYF. The CDR3 nucleotides are TGTGCCAGCAGCTCACAGGCTTACTCCTACGAGCAGTACTTC.

The rearrangement uses TRBV25-1 and TRBJ1-2; 8 bases match TRBD1. The CDR3 extends over 15 amino acids. Trimming removed 4 bases from V and 4 bases from J; junction bases left unmatched: 8. The germline CDR1 and CDR2 sequences are MGHDK and SYGVNS. CDR3 DNA sequence: TGTGCCAGCAGTGGCCACAGGGGGGAAGGCTATGGCTACACCTTC. This gives the protein CASSGHRGEGYGYTF.

The gene calls are TRBV2 and TRBJ2-6; D not resolved. This CDR3 region has 15 residues. Germline V gives CDR1 SNHLY, CDR2 FYNNEI. The germline V and J ends were trimmed by 4 bases and 0 bases, with 7 bases remaining between them. The CDR3 protein is CASSVGSSGANVLTF. The DNA of the CDR3 is TGTGCCAGCAGTGTAGGGTCCTCTGGGGCCAACGTCCTGACTTTC.

The table lists this clonotype with a few counts. The chain combines TRBV6-6 with TRBJ2-4; perhaps TRBD1 as D (5 bases). Germline values: CDR1 MNHNY, CDR2 SVGAGI (reference sequence). The CDR3 has 16 amino acids. Trimming left V 5 bases short and J 3 bases short, with 17 bases between. In nucleotides, the CDR3 is TGTGCCAGCAGTCTTCCACCGTTTAGGGGCAAAAACATTCAGTACTTC. Encoded protein: CASSLPPFRGKNIQYF.

This clonotype has at least ten counts. The chain employs TRBV27 and TRBJ2-1; D call uncertain. Trimming took off 6 bases at V and 0 bases at J, with 6 bases between the two ends. Germline-derived CDR1 and CDR2 are MNHEY and SMNVEV (reference sequence). CDR3 length: 13 amino acids. This chain's CDR3 is CASSLSSYNEQFF. In DNA form, the CDR3 reads TGTGCCAGCAGCCTTAGCTCCTACAATGAGCAGTTCTTC.

This clonotype has more than one count but fewer than ten. The gene calls are TRBV4-2 and TRBJ2-6; D may be TRBD1 (5 bases). The V gene lost 0 bases and the J gene lost 0 bases, with 12 bases spanning the gap. Germline V gene lookup returns CDR1 LGHNA and CDR2 YNFKEQ. The CDR3 consists of 18 residues. In DNA, the CDR3 is TGTGCCAGCAGCCAAGATGTACAGGCGAGCTCTGGGGCCAACGTCCTGACTTTC. It encodes CASSQDVQASSGANVLTF.

The chain joins TRBV14 to TRBJ2-6; 11 bases map to TRBD1. This CDR3 is 19 amino acids long. Germline V gives CDR1 SGHDN, CDR2 FVKESK. V lost 4 bases, J lost 1 base, and 9 bases stayed unmatched. The CDR3 spells CASSLRRTGGPSGANVLTF. The CDR3 DNA reads as TGTGCCAGCAGCCTGAGGAGGACAGGGGGCCCTTCTGGGGCCAACGTCCTGACTTTC.

The CDR3 sequence: CASSQLNRDEKLFF. The CDR3 nucleotides read TGTGCCAGCAGCCAATTGAACAGGGACGAAAAACTGTTTTTT. The chain recombines TRBV4-2 with TRBJ1-4, with D perhaps matching TRBD1 (6 bases). V lost 2 bases and J 8 bases, leaving 12 bases between the germline ends. The CDR3 loop spans 14 amino acids. Germline V gene data show CDR1 as LGHNA and CDR2 as YNFKEQ.

The table lists this clonotype with many counts. The V gene is TRBV3-1, the J gene TRBJ2-6, with D unclear. Germline lookup yields CDR1 LGHDT and CDR2 YNNKEL (reference sequence). V shed 4 bases and J shed 0 bases, with 10 bases lying between them. The CDR3 spans 16 residues. The CDR3 coding sequence is TGTGCCAGCAGCCCCACGTTGGCCTCTGGGGCCAACGTCCTGACTTTC. Its translation: CASSPTLASGANVLTF.

This clonotype was seen repeatedly, ten times or more. The chain recombines TRBV7-2 with TRBJ1-1; TRBD1 is a possible D gene (5 bases). CDR3 length: 13 residues. V gave up 4 bases and J gave up 4 bases, with 10 bases separating them. The germline CDR1 and CDR2 sequences are SGHTA and FQGNSA. CDR3 protein: CASSSQGSTEAFF. In DNA, the CDR3 is TGTGCCAGCAGCTCCCAGGGTAGCACTGAAGCTTTCTTT.

This clonotype was counted ten times or more. The rearrangement uses TRBV10-3 and TRBJ1-2, with D maybe TRBD1 (5 bases). CDR1 is ENHRY, CDR2 SYGVKD, per germline. The ends were cut back, 3 bases at V and 6 bases at J, with 14 bases in the middle. This CDR3 has 14 amino acids. CDR3 protein: CAISEWRGGDGYTF. The CDR3 bases are TGTGCCATCAGTGAATGGAGGGGCGGCGATGGCTACACCTTC.

The V and J genes are TRBV18 and TRBJ2-7; D uncertain. The germline V gene encodes CDR1 KGHSH and CDR2 LQKENI. The CDR3 runs 13 residues. The germline V and J ends were trimmed by 3 bases and 5 bases, with 11 bases remaining between them. CDR3 protein: CASSPQRYDEQYF. The CDR3 DNA is TGTGCCAGCTCACCGCAACGGTACGACGAGCAGTACTTC. The full variable domain, rest sourced from reference TRBV18 and TRBJ2-7, is NAGVMQNPRHLVRRRGQEARLRCSPMKGHSHVYWYRQLPEEGLKFMVYLQKENIIDESGMPKERFSAEFPKEGPSILRIQQVVRGDSAAYFCASSPQRYDEQYFGPGTRLTVT.

This clonotype has ten or more counts. The V and J genes are TRBV11-2 and TRBJ1-6; a weak D match, TRBD1 (5 bases). The CDR3 totals 14 residues. The V end lost 5 bases, the J end lost 9 bases, and 14 bases lay between the germline ends. Germline V gives CDR1 SGHAT, CDR2 FQNNGV. The CDR3 spells CASSPGAPGSPLHF. In DNA form, the CDR3 reads TGTGCCAGCAGCCCCGGGGCGCCGGGTTCACCCCTCCACTTT.